The sample holds one count of the clone carrying this TCR beta chain. In germline, CDR1 is MNHEY, CDR2 SMNVEV (reference sequence). The CDR3 spans 13 residues. J lost 3 bases, V lost 6 bases, and 3 bases had no gene match. These data belong to a study of technical replicates of blood from a few donors. Profiling relied on immunoSEQ multiplex PCR, and the TCRdb table lists in-frame clones only, not all of them. The sample lists 85,000 to 100,000 clones, around 95% occurring once. The material sequenced was T cells isolated from PBMCs. V gene TRBV27 combines with J gene TRBJ2-5; 8 positions agree with TRBD1. The sequence was obtained from a human donor in good health. The CDR3 reads CASRLQGEETQYF. The DNA for the CDR3 is TGTGCCAGCAGACTACAGGGGGAAGAGACCCAGTACTTC.